The 28 T cell receptor beta chains below were found in one sample sequenced in a study of cytomegalovirus exposure and HLA in healthy donors. PCR primers comprised 60 Vbeta and 13 Jbeta primers. This table comes from immunoSEQ multiplex PCR, and its TCRdb copy is limited to in-frame clones, with some not included. In the table there are over 150,000 clones, around 63% of which are singletons. The source material was PBMCs. These receptors were obtained from a woman aged 18 to 35 in good health and CMV-seropositive.

Of note for this clone: The junction and the germline gene differ at one end; a read error may be behind it. V gene TRBV27 combines with J gene TRBJ1-4; tentatively, D is TRBD1 (5 bases). The germline V gene has CDR1 MNHEY and CDR2 SMNVEV (reference sequence). This CDR3 contains 15 residues. The CDR3, as DNA: TGTGCCAGCAGTGTATCAGGGTTCGGCCGCGGGAAACTGTTTTTT. Translated: CASSVSGFGRGKLFF.

V and J are TRBV4-2 and TRBJ2-2; D is possibly TRBD2 (7 bases). CDR1 LGHNA and CDR2 YNFKEQ come from the germline V gene. CDR3 size: 20 residues. Trimming took off 4 bases at V and 6 bases at J, with 30 bases between the two ends. CDR3 sequence: CASSRRLLGGGADWSGELFF. The CDR3 nucleotides are TGTGCCAGCAGCCGCCGGCTTCTTGGAGGGGGGGCCGATTGGTCCGGGGAGCTGTTTTTT.

The gene calls are TRBV7-9 and TRBJ2-7, with 13 nucleotides matching TRBD2. Looked up from germline, CDR1 is SEHNR and CDR2 is FQNEAQ (reference sequence). This CDR3 spans 15 amino acids. Trimming removed 5 bases from V and 7 bases from J; junction bases left unmatched: 8. CDR3 residues: CASSLLAGGRGEQYF. The CDR3 DNA sequence: TGTGCCAGCAGCCTACTAGCGGGAGGGCGGGGGGAGCAGTACTTC. Filled out from reference TRBV7-9 and TRBJ2-7, the complete variable domain reads DTGVSQNPRHKITKRGQNVTFRCDPISEHNRLYWYRQTLGQGPEFLTYFQNEAQLEKSRLLSDRFSAERPKGSFSTLEIQRTEQGDSAMYLCASSLLAGGRGEQYFGPGTRLTVT.

This clone was picked up a small number of times. The V call is TRBV5-4, the J call TRBJ1-1, with 9 bases aligning to TRBD1. The germline CDR1 and CDR2 sequences are SGHNT and YYREEE (reference sequence). The J segment lost 4 bases and the V segment lost 0 bases, leaving 7 bases of the junction unmatched. The CDR3 has 16 amino acids. The CDR3 region is CASSLGQGVRITEAFF. CDR3 in DNA: TGTGCCAGCAGCTTGGGACAGGGGGTAAGAATCACTGAAGCTTTCTTT.

This clone was detected only a few times. CDR3 protein: CASSEAGLATQGTQYF. In DNA form, the CDR3 reads TGTGCCAGCAGTGAAGCGGGACTAGCGACCCAAGGTACGCAGTATTTT. The chain uses TRBV6-1 and TRBJ2-3; 10 bases fit TRBD2. With V trimmed by 0 bases and J by 8 bases, 8 bases remained unmatched. CDR3 size: 16 residues. Per germline, CDR1 MNHNS and CDR2 SASEGT.

This clone was seen just once. J is TRBJ1-5 and V is TRBV19; D might be TRBD1 (6 bases). Trimming took 5 bases from V and 2 from J, leaving 16 bases between them. Germline V CDR1 and CDR2: LNHDA, SQIVND (reference sequence). The CDR3 has 16 amino acids. The CDR3 loop reads CASSAITGYGNQPQHF. Here the CDR3 DNA reads TGTGCCAGTAGTGCGATTACAGGGTATGGCAATCAGCCCCAGCATTTT.

The rearrangement links TRBV18 to TRBJ1-2, with D tentatively TRBD1 (6 bases). V lost 5 bases to trimming and J lost 0 bases, with 19 bases between them. The CDR3 spans 17 residues. The germline gives CDR1 KGHSH, CDR2 LQKENI. The CDR3 nucleotides are TGTGCCAGCTCAACCACATACCTCGACAGGACTAACTATGGCTACACCTTC. Translating it yields CASSTTYLDRTNYGYTF.

The rearrangement links TRBV7-3 to TRBJ1-1; D is unresolved. Trimming left V 6 bases short and J 0 bases short, with 8 bases between. Per germline, CDR1 SGHTA and CDR2 FQGTGA. The length of the CDR3 is 13 residues. CDR3 in DNA: TGTGCCAGCAGTCTCAGTGTGAACACTGAAGCTTTCTTT. Translating gives CASSLSVNTEAFF.

The chain employs TRBV27 and TRBJ2-3; D remains ambiguous. Germline CDR1 MNHEY, CDR2 SMNVEV (reference sequence). The V gene lost 6 bases and the J gene lost 6 bases, with 10 bases spanning the gap. This CDR3 contains 12 residues. The CDR3 DNA reads as TGTGCCAGCAGCCGAACTACGGATACGCAGTATTTT. It is translated as CASSRTTDTQYF.

This clone was seen more than once but under ten times. V usage is TRBV5-1 and J usage is TRBJ2-3, with D possibly being TRBD2 (6 bases). The length of the CDR3 is 16 residues. Germline CDR1 and CDR2: SGHRS and YFSETQ. The V and J ends lost 0 bases and 4 bases respectively, with 15 bases between them. CDR3: CASSLDRARDSDTQYF. The CDR3 nucleotides read TGCGCCAGCAGCTTGGATCGAGCGCGGGACTCAGATACGCAGTATTTT.

This chain joins TRBV2 and TRBJ2-4; D possibly corresponds to TRBD2 (5 bases). Trimming left V 6 bases short and J 1 base short, with 13 bases between. The CDR3 is 15 residues long. Germline values: CDR1 SNHLY, CDR2 FYNNEI. As DNA, the CDR3 is TGTGCCAGCAGGTACAGTGAGCGGGCCAAAAACATTCAGTACTTC. This sequence encodes CASRYSERAKNIQYF.

This clone was seen just once. The chain is built from TRBV2 and TRBJ2-1; TRBD2 matches at 7 bases. Germline CDR1 is SNHLY and CDR2 is FYNNEI. CDR3 length: 17 residues. J lost 5 bases, V lost 3 bases, and 13 bases had no gene match. CDR3 in amino acids: CASSDIMWEGHHNEQFF. The CDR3 region has the DNA TGTGCCAGCAGTGATATAATGTGGGAGGGCCACCACAATGAGCAGTTCTTC.

The gene calls are TRBV7-3 and TRBJ2-3; a possible D gene is TRBD2 (6 bases). Germline V gives CDR1 SGHTA, CDR2 FQGTGA. V lost 1 base, J lost 5 bases, and 10 bases lay in between. The CDR3 length is 14 residues. CDR3 sequence: CASSLNVGGDTQYF. Written as DNA, the CDR3 is TGTGCCAGCAGCTTAAATGTGGGGGGAGATACGCAGTATTTT. Full variable domain (rest looked up from reference TRBV7-3 and TRBJ2-3): GAGVSQTPSNKVTEKGKYVELRCDPISGHTALYWYRQSLGQGPEFLIYFQGTGAADDSGLPNDRFFAVRPEGSVSTLKIQRTERGDSAVYLCASSLNVGGDTQYFGPGTRLTVL.

This clone was detected only a few times. In the same sample, other DNA sequences code for this CDR3. This sequence joins TRBV18 and TRBJ2-7, with D perhaps TRBD1 (6 bases). From germline, CDR1 is KGHSH and CDR2 LQKENI. This CDR3 is 13 amino acids long. Deletions cut 2 bases from V and 3 bases from J, with 8 bases between. CDR3 sequence: CASSPGQSYEQYF. The CDR3 DNA is TGTGCCAGCTCACCAGGACAGAGCTACGAGCAGTACTTC.

DNA of the CDR3: TGTGCCAGCCGAACCCGGGGGGCCACTGAAGCTTTCTTT. This gives the protein CASRTRGATEAFF. This chain links TRBV7-9 with TRBJ1-1; possible D gene TRBD1, 6 bases. The CDR3 has 13 residues. Germline V gives CDR1 SEHNR, CDR2 FQNEAQ (reference sequence). Trimming cost V 8 bases and J 4 bases, with 14 bases left between them.

The V gene is TRBV6-6, the J gene TRBJ1-2; D is unclear. Germline V gene sequence: CDR1 MNHNY, CDR2 SVGAGI (reference sequence). The CDR3 covers 12 residues. V gave up 7 bases and J gave up 3 bases, with 9 bases separating them. CDR3: CASMETYYGYTF. Written as DNA, the CDR3 is TGTGCCAGCATGGAGACTTACTATGGCTACACCTTC.

The chain combines TRBV28 with TRBJ1-4, with D perhaps matching TRBD1 (5 bases). The CDR3 runs 14 residues. The ends were cut back, 6 bases at V and 5 bases at J, with 13 bases in the middle. Germline V lookup: CDR1 MDHEN, CDR2 SYDVKM. CDR3 nucleotide sequence: TGTGCCAGCAGCCCAGGGTCGGTAAATGAAAAACTGTTTTTT. Translated: CASSPGSVNEKLFF.

CDR3 in DNA: TGTGCCAGCAGTCCAAACATGAACACCGGGGAGCTGTTTTTT. Protein sequence: CASSPNMNTGELFF. V is TRBV7-6 and J is TRBJ2-2, with D unclear. The CDR3 totals 14 residues. Per the germline V gene, CDR1 is SGHVS and CDR2 is FNYEAQ. V was cut by 6 bases and J by 1 base, with 9 bases left in between. Combining the CDR3 with reference TRBV7-6 and TRBJ2-2 gives the whole variable domain GAGVSQSPRYKVTKRGQDVALRCDPISGHVSLYWYRQALGQGPEFLTYFNYEAQQDKSGLPNDRFSAERPEGSISTLTIQRTEQRDSAMYRCASSPNMNTGELFFGEGSRLTVL.

This clone occurred a few times. The chain has TRBV27 and TRBJ2-1; D might be TRBD1 (6 bases). The length of the CDR3 is 15 residues. Trimming pared 5 bases from V and 1 base from J, leaving 12 bases between. Per the germline V gene, CDR1 is MNHEY and CDR2 is SMNVEV (reference sequence). The CDR3 here is CASSLRGISYNEQFF. In DNA form, the CDR3 reads TGTGCCAGCAGTCTAAGGGGGATATCCTACAATGAGCAGTTCTTC.

The chain has TRBV6-5 and TRBJ1-4; weak D call: TRBD1 (6 bases). The CDR3 contains 14 residues. CDR1 and CDR2 from the germline V gene are MNHEY and SVGAGI. V lost 6 bases, J lost 10 bases, and 18 bases lay in between. The chain's CDR3 is CASSLQGHGRKLFF. The CDR3 DNA reads as TGTGCCAGCAGCCTTCAGGGGCACGGCCGAAAACTGTTTTTT.

The chain is built from TRBV15 and TRBJ2-1; maybe TRBD2 (6 bases). This CDR3 contains 16 residues. From germline, CDR1 is LNHNV and CDR2 YYDKDF (reference sequence). V was trimmed by 5 bases and J by 0 bases, leaving 14 bases between them. For the CDR3, the DNA is TGTGCCACCAGCGGCTGGGACGGGAGCTCCTACAATGAGCAGTTCTTC. Its protein product is CATSGWDGSSYNEQFF. The full variable domain, completed using reference TRBV15 and TRBJ2-1, is DAMVIQNPRYQVTQFGKPVTLSCSQTLNHNVMYWYQQKSSQAPKLLFHYYDKDFNNEADTPDNFQSRRPNTSFCFLDIRSPGLGDTAMYLCATSGWDGSSYNEQFFGPGTRLTVL.

The chain employs TRBV6-1 and TRBJ1-2, with a tentative D call TRBD1 (6 bases). The CDR3 consists of 14 residues. V was cut by 1 base and J by 7 bases, with 13 bases left in between. The germline gives CDR1 MNHNS, CDR2 SASEGT. The CDR3 DNA sequence: TGTGCCAGCAGTGAAGGGGCAGGGGTACCTGGCTACACCTTC. Translated: CASSEGAGVPGYTF.

This chain uses TRBV5-4 with TRBJ1-4; D may be TRBD1 (5 bases). Germline CDR1 and CDR2: SGHNT and YYREEE (reference sequence). V lost 7 bases and J 6 bases, leaving 16 bases between the germline ends. This CDR3 region has 14 residues. The CDR3 bases are TGTGCCAGCTCCTACCAGGGTGTTGATGAAAAACTGTTTTTT. Protein: CASSYQGVDEKLFF.

The chain carries TRBV2 and TRBJ1-2, with 8 bases fitting TRBD1. The trim removed 6 bases at V and 6 bases at J, leaving 12 bases unmatched. Germline lookup yields CDR1 SNHLY and CDR2 FYNNEI. CDR3 length: 15 amino acids. CDR3 DNA: TGTGCCAGCAGGGCCAGGACAGGGCCCAAAGATGGCTACACCTTC. It yields the protein CASRARTGPKDGYTF.

V and J are TRBV7-9 and TRBJ2-6; the match to TRBD1 covers 9 bases. Germline V lookup: CDR1 SEHNR, CDR2 FQNEAQ (reference sequence). V gave up 5 bases and J gave up 4 bases; unmatched junction bases: 9. The CDR3 consists of 17 residues. CDR3 amino acids: CASSKQGALTGANVLTF. The CDR3 nucleotides are TGTGCCAGCAGCAAACAGGGGGCTCTAACGGGGGCCAACGTCCTGACTTTC. Using reference TRBV7-9 and TRBJ2-6 for the parts outside the CDR3, the full variable domain is DTGVSQNPRHKITKRGQNVTFRCDPISEHNRLYWYRQTLGQGPEFLTYFQNEAQLEKSRLLSDRFSAERPKGSFSTLEIQRTEQGDSAMYLCASSKQGALTGANVLTFGAGSRLTVL.

This chain's CDR3 is CASSLTGRGTHGYTF. CDR3 sequence (DNA): TGTGCCAGCAGCTTAACGGGCAGGGGGACTCATGGCTACACCTTC. The V gene is TRBV7-3, the J gene TRBJ1-2, with 7 nucleotides matching TRBD1. This CDR3 comprises 15 residues. CDR1 is SGHTA, CDR2 FQGTGA, per germline. J lost 6 bases, V lost 0 bases, and 7 bases had no gene match.

A few counts support this clone. The chain is built from TRBV27 and TRBJ1-1, with D unclear. The CDR3 covers 15 residues. The V and J ends lost 6 bases and 0 bases respectively, with 14 bases between them. Germline assignment: CDR1 MNHEY and CDR2 SMNVEV (reference sequence). CDR3: CASSTPGLLNTEAFF. The CDR3 DNA reads TGTGCCAGCAGCACACCCGGACTCTTGAACACTGAAGCTTTCTTT.

This rearrangement joins TRBV19 to TRBJ1-4, with 11 bases matching TRBD1. Germline values: CDR1 LNHDA, CDR2 SQIVND (reference sequence). The CDR3 has 17 residues. The J segment lost 0 bases and the V segment lost 3 bases, leaving 3 bases of the junction unmatched. This CDR3 reads CASSIWGQGATNEKLFF. The CDR3 bases are TGTGCCAGTAGTATTTGGGGACAGGGGGCAACTAATGAAAAACTGTTTTTT.